The clone carrying this T cell receptor beta chain was picked up many times. Its target is unknown. TCRdb analysed the reads with MiXCR anew, one entry per CDR3 protein. The data contain under 850,000 distinct CDR3 sequences, around a third of them singletons. Germline CDR1 and CDR2: SGHTA and FQGNSA. This CDR3 has 16 amino acids. Trimming removed 1 base at V and 0 bases at J, with 13 bases between. This specimen belongs to a study of T cell repertoires in cytomegalovirus infection. Across the whole study: Use of recently identified HLA-C-restricted and well-studied HLA-B-restricted CMV epitopes was part of the study. CMV infection together with matching HLA type was indicated by public TCR beta signatures.

Sequenced material: cultured PBMCs, taken from culture after CMV antigen stimulation. The TCR originated in a human donor in good health (CMV status not recorded). Some clones in this sample may be carry-over from other donors' samples. The chain is built from TRBV7-2 and TRBJ2-7, with no clear D. CDR3 loop: CASSLDSRSGSYEQYF. The CDR3 nucleotides read TGTGCCAGCAGCTTAGATAGTAGGTCTGGCTCCTACGAGCAGTACTTC.